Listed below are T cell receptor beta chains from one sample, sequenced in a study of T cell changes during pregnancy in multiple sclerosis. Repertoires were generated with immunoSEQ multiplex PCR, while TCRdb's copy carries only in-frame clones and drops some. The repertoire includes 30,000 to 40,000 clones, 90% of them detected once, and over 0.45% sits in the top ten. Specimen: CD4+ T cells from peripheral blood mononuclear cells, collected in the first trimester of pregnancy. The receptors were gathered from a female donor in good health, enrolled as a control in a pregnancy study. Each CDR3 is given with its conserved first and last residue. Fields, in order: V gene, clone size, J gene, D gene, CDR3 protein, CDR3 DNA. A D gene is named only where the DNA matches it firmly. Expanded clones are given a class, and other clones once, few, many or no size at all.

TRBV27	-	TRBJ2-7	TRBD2	CASWAAWTSGHEQYF	TGTGCCAGCTGGGCAGCATGGACTAGCGGCCACGAGCAGTACTTC
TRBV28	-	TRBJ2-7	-	CASSLWPTGPHF	TGTGCCAGCAGTTTATGGCCGACAGGCCCACACTTC
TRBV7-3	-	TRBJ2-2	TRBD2	CASSLEGSGGNTGELFF	TGTGCCAGCAGCTTAGAGGGGAGCGGGGGGAACACCGGGGAGCTGTTTTTT
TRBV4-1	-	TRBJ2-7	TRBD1	CASSQGLGAGGSEQYF	TGCGCCAGCAGCCAAGGGCTCGGGGCAGGGGGCAGCGAGCAGTACTTC
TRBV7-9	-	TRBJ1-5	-	CASSQERGNQPQHF	TGTGCCAGCAGCCAAGAACGGGGAAATCAGCCCCAGCATTTT
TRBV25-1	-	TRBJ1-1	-	CASSDYGRGTGGTEAFF	TGTGCCAGCAGTGATTATGGGCGCGGTACAGGTGGGACTGAAGCTTTCTTT
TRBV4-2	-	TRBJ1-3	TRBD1	CASSQLGQGGHYSGNTIYF	TGTGCCAGCAGCCAATTGGGACAGGGAGGTCATTACTCTGGAAACACCATATATTTT
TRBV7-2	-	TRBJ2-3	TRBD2	CASSLPGGDTQYF	TGTGCCAGCAGTCTCCCCGGGGGGGATACGCAGTATTTT
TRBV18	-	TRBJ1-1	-	CASSPDAANTEAFF	TGTGCCAGCTCACCAGACGCGGCTAACACTGAAGCTTTCTTT
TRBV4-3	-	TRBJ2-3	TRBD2	CASSQEREESYTQYF	TGCGCCAGCAGCCAAGAACGGGAGGAGAGTTATACGCAGTATTTT
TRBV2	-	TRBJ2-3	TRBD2	CASSRGGRSITDTQYF	TGTGCCAGCAGTCGCGGGGGGCGATCCATCACAGATACGCAGTATTTT
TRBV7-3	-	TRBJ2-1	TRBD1	CASSRQGIDEQFF	TGTGCCAGCAGCCGACAGGGTATCGATGAGCAGTTCTTC
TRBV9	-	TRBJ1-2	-	CASSPRDSKGYGYTF	TGTGCCAGCAGCCCCCGGGACTCAAAAGGTTATGGCTACACCTTC
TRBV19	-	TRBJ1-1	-	CASVGWSTEAFF	TGTGCCAGTGTGGGTTGGAGCACTGAAGCTTTCTTT
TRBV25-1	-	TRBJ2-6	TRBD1	CASSSPGQGANVLTF	TGTGCCAGCAGTTCGCCGGGACAGGGGGCCAACGTCCTGACTTTC
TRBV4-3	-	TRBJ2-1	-	CASSQWGLNNEQFF	TGCGCCAGCAGCCAATGGGGACTTAATAATGAGCAGTTCTTC
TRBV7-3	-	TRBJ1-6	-	CASSHSGAEVSPLHF	TGTGCCAGCAGCCACAGCGGTGCAGAGGTCTCACCCCTCCACTTT
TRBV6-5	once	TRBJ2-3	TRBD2	CASSTTSGLTDTQYF	TGTGCCAGCAGCACGACTAGCGGCCTCACAGATACGCAGTATTTT
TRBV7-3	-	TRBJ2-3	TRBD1	CASSRGQGSDTQYF	TGTGCCAGCAGCCGGGGACAGGGCTCAGATACGCAGTATTTT
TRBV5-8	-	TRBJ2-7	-	CASSLGRGIGDSAYEQYF	TGTGCCAGCAGCTTGGGCAGAGGTATTGGTGACAGTGCCTACGAGCAGTACTTC
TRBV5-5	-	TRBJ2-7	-	CASSLGPTLDSPYEQYF	TGTGCCAGCAGCTTGGGGCCCACCTTGGACAGTCCCTACGAGCAGTACTTC
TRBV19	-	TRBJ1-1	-	CASSIDRTGRRVAEAFF	TGTGCCAGTAGTATAGATCGAACAGGGAGAAGAGTAGCTGAAGCTTTCTTT
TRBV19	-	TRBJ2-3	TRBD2	CASSRGTSGASTDTQYF	TGTGCCAGTAGTCGGGGGACTAGCGGAGCTAGCACAGATACGCAGTATTTT